The clone carrying this TCR beta chain has more than one count but fewer than ten. Looked up from germline, CDR1 is LGHNA and CDR2 is YSLEER. The V gene end was trimmed by 1 base and the J gene end by 9 bases; junction bases not matched to a gene: 4. The CDR3 is 13 amino acids. This entry is derived from a study of molecular identifiers for immune sequencing clone quantification. TCRdb reprocessed the PCR reads via MiXCR and lists one record per CDR3 protein. Of approximately 500,000 distinct CDR3 sequences in the sample, under 30% were seen once. Sequenced sample: naive CD8+ T cells from blood, with Jurkat cell RNA spiked in. Subset noted: FACS-sorted CD8+CD4-CCR7+CD45RA+ naive T cells. The sequence was obtained from a human donor in good health. Some libraries in this study had Jurkat cell RNA spiked in. This chain links TRBV4-3 with TRBJ2-3, with 7 bases aligning to TRBD2. CDR3 sequence: CASSQGSSGTQYF. The DNA for the CDR3 is TGCGCCAGCAGCCAAGGGTCTAGCGGAACGCAGTATTTT.